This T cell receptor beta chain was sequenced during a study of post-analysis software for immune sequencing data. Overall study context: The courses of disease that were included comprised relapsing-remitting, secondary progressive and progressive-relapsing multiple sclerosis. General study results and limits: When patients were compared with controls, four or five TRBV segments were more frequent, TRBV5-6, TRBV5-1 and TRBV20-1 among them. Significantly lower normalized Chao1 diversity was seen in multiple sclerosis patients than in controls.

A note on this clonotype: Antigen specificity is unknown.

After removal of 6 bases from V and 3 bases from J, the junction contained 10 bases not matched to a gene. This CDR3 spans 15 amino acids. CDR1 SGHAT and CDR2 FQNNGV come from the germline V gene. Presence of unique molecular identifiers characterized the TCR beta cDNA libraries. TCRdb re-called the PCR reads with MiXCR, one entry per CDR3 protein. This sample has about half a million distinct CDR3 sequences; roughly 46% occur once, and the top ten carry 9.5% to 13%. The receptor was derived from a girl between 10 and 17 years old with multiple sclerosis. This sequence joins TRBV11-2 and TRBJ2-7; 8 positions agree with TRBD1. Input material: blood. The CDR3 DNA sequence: TGTGCCAGCAGACATCGGGACAGGAGGGGCTACGAGCAGTACTTC. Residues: CASRHRDRRGYEQYF. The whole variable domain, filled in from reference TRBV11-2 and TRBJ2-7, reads EAGVAQSPRYKIIEKRQSVAFWCNPISGHATLYWYQQILGQGPKLLIQFQNNGVVDDSQLPKDRFSAERLKGVDSTLKIQPAKLEDSAVYLCASRHRDRRGYEQYFGPGTRLTVT.